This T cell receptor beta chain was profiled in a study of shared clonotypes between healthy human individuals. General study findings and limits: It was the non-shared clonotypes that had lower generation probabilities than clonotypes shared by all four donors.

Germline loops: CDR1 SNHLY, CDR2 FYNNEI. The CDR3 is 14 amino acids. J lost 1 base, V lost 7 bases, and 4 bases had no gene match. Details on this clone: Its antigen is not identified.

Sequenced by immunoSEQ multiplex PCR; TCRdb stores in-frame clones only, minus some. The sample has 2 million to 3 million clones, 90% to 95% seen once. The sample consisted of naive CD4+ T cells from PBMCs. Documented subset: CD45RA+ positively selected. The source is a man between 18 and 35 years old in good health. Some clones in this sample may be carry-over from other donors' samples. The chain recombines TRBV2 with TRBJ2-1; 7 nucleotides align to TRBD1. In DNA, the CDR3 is TGTGCCAGCACCCAGGACAGGTCCTACAATGAGCAGTTCTTC. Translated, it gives CASTQDRSYNEQFF.